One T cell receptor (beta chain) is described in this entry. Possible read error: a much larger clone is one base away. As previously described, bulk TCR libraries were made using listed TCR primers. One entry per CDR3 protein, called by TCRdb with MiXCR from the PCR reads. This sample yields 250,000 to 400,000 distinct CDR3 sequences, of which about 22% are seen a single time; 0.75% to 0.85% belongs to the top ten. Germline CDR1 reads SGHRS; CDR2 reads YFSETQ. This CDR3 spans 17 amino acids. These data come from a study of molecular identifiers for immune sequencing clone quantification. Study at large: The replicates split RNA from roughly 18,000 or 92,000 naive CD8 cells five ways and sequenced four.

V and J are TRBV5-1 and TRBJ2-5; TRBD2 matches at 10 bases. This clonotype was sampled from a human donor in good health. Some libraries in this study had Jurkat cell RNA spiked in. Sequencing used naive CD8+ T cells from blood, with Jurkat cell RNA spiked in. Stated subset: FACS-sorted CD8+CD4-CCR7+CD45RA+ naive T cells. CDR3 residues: CASSLGVSSGGQGTQYF. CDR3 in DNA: TGCGCCAGCAGCTTGGGGGTGTCTAGCGGGGGCCAAGGGACCCAGTACTTC.